This T cell receptor beta chain was captured in a study of T cell clusters in autoimmune cytopenias. Findings and caveats of the study: The T cell clusters were defined only in silico, without experimental functional validation. The cluster-lack signature was not seen for secondary cytopenia versus chronic lymphocytic leukemia. Clustering suggested that physiological T cell clusters were missing in primary autoimmune cytopenia patients. Exclusive TRB clusters were around 3-fold more numerous in healthy donors than in active autoimmune hepatitis.

One tube held mixed TRB-A and TRB-B primer pools for touch-down PCR. With the multiplex PCR reads reprocessed, TCRdb shows one record per CDR3 protein and no DNA. This sample's clone table lists around 10,000 distinct CDR3 sequences. With respect to this clonotype: Its antigen remains unknown.

The CDR3 extends over 16 amino acids. Germline V gene lookup returns CDR1 SGHDT and CDR2 YYEEEE. TRB was amplified from approximately 230 ng of peripheral blood genomic DNA per sample. The sequence was obtained from a human donor with an autoimmune cytopenia or autoimmune hepatitis (not recorded which). V is TRBV5-6 and J is TRBJ2-1; checking the TCRdb D call of TRBD1 is not possible without DNA. The sequenced material came from peripheral blood. The CDR3 sequence is CASSSKQGAIGGEQFF.